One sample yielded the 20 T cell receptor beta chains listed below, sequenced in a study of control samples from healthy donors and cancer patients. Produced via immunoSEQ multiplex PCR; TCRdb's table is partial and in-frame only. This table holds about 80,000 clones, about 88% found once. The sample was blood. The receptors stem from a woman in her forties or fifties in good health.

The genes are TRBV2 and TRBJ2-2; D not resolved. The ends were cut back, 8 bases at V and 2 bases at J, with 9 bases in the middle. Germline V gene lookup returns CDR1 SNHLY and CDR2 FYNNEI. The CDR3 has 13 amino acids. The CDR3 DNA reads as TGTGCCAGCGGAACCACTAACACCGGGGAGCTGTTTTTT. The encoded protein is CASGTTNTGELFF.

The CDR3 nucleotides read TGTGCCACACGGACAGAGATCTACACTGAAGCTTTCTTT. This translates into CATRTEIYTEAFF. The V and J genes are TRBV10-3 and TRBJ1-1; perhaps TRBD1 as D (6 bases). CDR3 length: 13 residues. V was trimmed by 10 bases and J by 3 bases, leaving 15 bases between them. Per germline, CDR1 ENHRY and CDR2 SYGVKD.

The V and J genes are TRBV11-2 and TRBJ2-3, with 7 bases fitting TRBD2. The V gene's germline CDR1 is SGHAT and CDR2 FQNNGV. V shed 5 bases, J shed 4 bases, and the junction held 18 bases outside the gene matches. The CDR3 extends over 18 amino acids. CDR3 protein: CASSPLLGGGEGADTQYF. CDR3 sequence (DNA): TGTGCCAGCAGCCCCCTGCTGGGGGGGGGTGAAGGCGCAGATACGCAGTATTTT.

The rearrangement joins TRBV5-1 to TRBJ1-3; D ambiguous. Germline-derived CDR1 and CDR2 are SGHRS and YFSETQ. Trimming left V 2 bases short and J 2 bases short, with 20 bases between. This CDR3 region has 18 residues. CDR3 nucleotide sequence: TGCGCCAGCAGCTTATATTCCCTCGGACGGGCAACTGGAAACACCATATATTTT. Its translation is CASSLYSLGRATGNTIYF.

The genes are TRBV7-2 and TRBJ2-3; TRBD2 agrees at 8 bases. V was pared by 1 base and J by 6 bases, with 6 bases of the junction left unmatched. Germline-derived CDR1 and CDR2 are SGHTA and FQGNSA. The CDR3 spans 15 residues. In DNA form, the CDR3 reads TGTGCCAGCAGCTTAGTAGCGGGGCCAAGTGATACGCAGTATTTT. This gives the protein CASSLVAGPSDTQYF.

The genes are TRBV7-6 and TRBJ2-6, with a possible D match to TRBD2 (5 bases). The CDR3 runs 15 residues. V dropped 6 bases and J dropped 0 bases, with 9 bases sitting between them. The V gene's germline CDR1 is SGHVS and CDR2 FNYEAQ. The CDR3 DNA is TGTGCCAGCAGTCAAGAGGGCTCTGGGGCCAACGTCCTGACTTTC. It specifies CASSQEGSGANVLTF.

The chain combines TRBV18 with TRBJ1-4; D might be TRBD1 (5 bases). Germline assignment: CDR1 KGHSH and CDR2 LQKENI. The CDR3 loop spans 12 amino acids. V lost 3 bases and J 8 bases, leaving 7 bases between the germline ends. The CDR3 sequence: CASSPSGEKLFF. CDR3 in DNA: TGTGCCAGCTCACCTTCAGGGGAAAAACTGTTTTTT.

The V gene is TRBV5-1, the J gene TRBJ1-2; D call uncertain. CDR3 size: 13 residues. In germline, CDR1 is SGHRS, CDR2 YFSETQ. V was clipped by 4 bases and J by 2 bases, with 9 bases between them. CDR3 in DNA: TGCGCCAGCAGCCCAGCAGGAAACTATGGCTACACCTTC. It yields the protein CASSPAGNYGYTF.

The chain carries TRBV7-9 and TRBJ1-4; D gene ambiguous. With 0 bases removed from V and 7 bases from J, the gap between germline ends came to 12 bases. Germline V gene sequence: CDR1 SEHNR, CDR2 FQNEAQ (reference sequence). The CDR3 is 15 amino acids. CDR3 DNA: TGTGCCAGCAGCTTAGCTGTCGGGCGGAGTGAAAAACTGTTTTTT. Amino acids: CASSLAVGRSEKLFF.

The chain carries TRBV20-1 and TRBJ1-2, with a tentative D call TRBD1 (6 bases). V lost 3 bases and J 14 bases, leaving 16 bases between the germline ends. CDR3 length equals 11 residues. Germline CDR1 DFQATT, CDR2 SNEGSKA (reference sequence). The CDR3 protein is CSASGGRGGTF. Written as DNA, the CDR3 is TGCAGTGCTAGCGGTGGTAGGGGGGGGACCTTC.

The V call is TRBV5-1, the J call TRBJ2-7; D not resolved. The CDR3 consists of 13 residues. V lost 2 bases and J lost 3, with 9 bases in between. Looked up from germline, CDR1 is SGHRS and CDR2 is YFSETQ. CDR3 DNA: TGCGCCAGCAGCTTACAGTTGGGCTACGAGCAGTACTTC. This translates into CASSLQLGYEQYF. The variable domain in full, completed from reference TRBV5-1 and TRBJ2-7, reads KAGVTQTPRYLIKTRGQQVTLSCSPISGHRSVSWYQQTPGQGLQFLFEYFSETQRNKGNFPGRFSGRQFSNSRSEMNVSTLELGDSALYLCASSLQLGYEQYFGPGTRLTVT.

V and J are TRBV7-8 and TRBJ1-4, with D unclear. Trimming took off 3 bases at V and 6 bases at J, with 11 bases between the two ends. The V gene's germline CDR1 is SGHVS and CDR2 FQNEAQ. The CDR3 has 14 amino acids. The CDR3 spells CASSFPGIYEKLFF. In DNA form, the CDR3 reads TGTGCCAGCAGCTTTCCCGGGATTTATGAAAAACTGTTTTTT.

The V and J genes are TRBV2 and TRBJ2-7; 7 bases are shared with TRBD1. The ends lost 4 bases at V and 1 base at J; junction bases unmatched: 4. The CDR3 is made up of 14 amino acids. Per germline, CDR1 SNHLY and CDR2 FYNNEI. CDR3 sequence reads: CASSAGQLSYEQYF. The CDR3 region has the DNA TGTGCCAGCAGTGCGGGACAGCTATCCTACGAGCAGTACTTC. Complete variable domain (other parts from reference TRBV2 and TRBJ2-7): EPEVTQTPSHQVTQMGQEVILRCVPISNHLYFYWYRQILGQKVEFLVSFYNNEISEKSEIFDDQFSVERPDGSNFTLKIRSTKLEDSAMYFCASSAGQLSYEQYFGPGTRLTVT.

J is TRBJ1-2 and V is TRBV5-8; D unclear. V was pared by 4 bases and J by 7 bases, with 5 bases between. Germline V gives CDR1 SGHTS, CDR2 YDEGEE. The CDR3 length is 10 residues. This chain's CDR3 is CASSQIGYTF. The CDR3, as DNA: TGTGCCAGCAGCCAAATTGGCTACACCTTC.

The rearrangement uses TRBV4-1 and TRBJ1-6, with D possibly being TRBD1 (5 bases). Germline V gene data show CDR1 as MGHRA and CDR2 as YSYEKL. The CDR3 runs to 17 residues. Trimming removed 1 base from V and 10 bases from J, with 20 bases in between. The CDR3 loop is CASSQGEGSSRGSPLHF. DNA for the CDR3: TGCGCCAGCAGCCAAGGAGAGGGGTCGTCGAGAGGATCACCCCTCCACTTT.

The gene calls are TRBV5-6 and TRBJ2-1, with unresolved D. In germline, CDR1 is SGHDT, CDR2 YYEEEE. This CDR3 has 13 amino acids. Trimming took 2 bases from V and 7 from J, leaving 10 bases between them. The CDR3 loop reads CASSFKERNEQFF. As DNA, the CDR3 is TGTGCCAGCAGCTTTAAGGAACGGAATGAGCAGTTCTTC. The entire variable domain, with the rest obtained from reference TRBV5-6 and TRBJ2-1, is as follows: DAGVTQSPTHLIKTRGQQVTLRCSPKSGHDTVSWYQQALGQGPQFIFQYYEEEERQRGNFPDRFSGHQFPNYSSELNVNALLLGDSALYLCASSFKERNEQFFGPGTRLTVL.

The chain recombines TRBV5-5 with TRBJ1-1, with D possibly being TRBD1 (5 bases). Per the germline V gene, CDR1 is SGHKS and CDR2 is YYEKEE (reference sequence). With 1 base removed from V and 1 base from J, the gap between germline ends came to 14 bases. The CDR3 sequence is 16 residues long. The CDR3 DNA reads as TGTGCCAGCAGCTTGATGTTGGGACGGAAGAACACTGAAGCTTTCTTT. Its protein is CASSLMLGRKNTEAFF.

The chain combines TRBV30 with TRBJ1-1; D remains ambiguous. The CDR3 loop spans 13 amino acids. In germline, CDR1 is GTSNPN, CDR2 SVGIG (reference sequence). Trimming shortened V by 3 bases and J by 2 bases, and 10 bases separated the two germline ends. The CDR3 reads CAWSGWSNTEAFF. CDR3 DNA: TGTGCCTGGAGCGGTTGGAGTAACACTGAAGCTTTCTTT.

In DNA, the CDR3 is TGTGCCAGCAGTCCGCCGGACAGGTATCAGCCCCAGCATTTT. This translates into CASSPPDRYQPQHF. The V call is TRBV28, the J call TRBJ1-5; 7 nucleotides match TRBD1. The CDR3 is 14 amino acids. The V gene end was trimmed by 5 bases and the J gene end by 5 bases; junction bases not matched to a gene: 6. Looked up from germline, CDR1 is MDHEN and CDR2 is SYDVKM.

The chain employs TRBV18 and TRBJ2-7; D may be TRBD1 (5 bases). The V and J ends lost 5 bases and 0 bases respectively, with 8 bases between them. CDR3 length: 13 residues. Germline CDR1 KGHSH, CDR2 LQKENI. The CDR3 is CASSGGASYEQYF. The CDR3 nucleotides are TGTGCCAGCTCAGGTGGGGCCTCCTACGAGCAGTACTTC.